Listed below are T cell receptor beta chains from one sample, sequenced in a study of T-cell reconstitution after alpha-beta-depleted transplantation in children. TCRdb redid the calling of the PCR reads with MiXCR, one entry per CDR3 protein. In the table there are over 150,000 distinct CDR3 sequences, approximately 6.9% of which are singletons. This sample comprised PBMCs, obtained before TCRalphabeta/CD19-depleted stem cell transplant. These receptors all stem from a boy between 2 and 15 years old with acute lymphoblastic leukemia, due to receive a stem cell transplant. Both conserved end residues are part of each CDR3. D genes are given only for firm matches. The listing skips clone size in some rows; elsewhere it reads once, few, many or a size class.

V gene: TRBV19
D gene: NA
clone size: few
J gene: TRBJ2-3
CDR3 protein: CASIRLADTQYF
CDR3 DNA: TGTGCCAGTATTCGACTAGCAGATACGCAGTATTTT

V gene: TRBV29-1
D gene: NA
clone size: many
J gene: TRBJ2-1
CDR3 protein: CSVERQDSEQFF
CDR3 DNA: TGCAGCGTTGAAAGACAGGATAGTGAGCAGTTCTTC

V gene: TRBV20-1
D gene: TRBD2
clone size: many
J gene: TRBJ2-7
CDR3 protein: CSASGGPSSYEQYF
CDR3 DNA: TGCAGTGCGAGCGGGGGGCCCAGCTCCTACGAGCAGTACTTC

V gene: TRBV2
D gene: NA
clone size: many
J gene: TRBJ1-1
CDR3 protein: CASRGLGGMEKAFF
CDR3 DNA: TGTGCCAGCCGAGGCCTTGGAGGGATGGAGAAAGCTTTCTTT

V gene: TRBV28
D gene: NA
clone size: many
J gene: TRBJ2-5
CDR3 protein: CASSLNVETQYF
CDR3 DNA: TGTGCCAGCAGTTTAAACGTTGAGACCCAGTACTTC

V gene: TRBV29-1
D gene: NA
clone size: many
J gene: TRBJ1-1
CDR3 protein: CSVGVRLNTEAFF
CDR3 DNA: TGCAGCGTTGGAGTACGGTTGAACACTGAAGCTTTCTTT

V gene: TRBV29-1
D gene: NA
clone size: many
J gene: TRBJ2-2
CDR3 protein: CSVADLNTGELFF
CDR3 DNA: TGCAGCGTTGCCGATTTGAACACCGGGGAGCTGTTTTTT

V gene: TRBV27
D gene: NA
clone size: NA
J gene: TRBJ1-2
CDR3 protein: CASSFREGSGYTF
CDR3 DNA: TGTGCCAGCAGTTTTAGAGAGGGTTCCGGCTACACCTTC

V gene: TRBV7-2
D gene: TRBD1
clone size: few
J gene: TRBJ1-1
CDR3 protein: CASSSRQGLEAFF
CDR3 DNA: TGTGCCAGCAGCTCTCGACAGGGACTCGAAGCTTTCTTT

V gene: TRBV24-1
D gene: TRBD1
clone size: few
J gene: TRBJ2-1
CDR3 protein: CATSDFKGQATWSSYNEQFF
CDR3 DNA: TGTGCCACCAGTGATTTTAAAGGACAGGCGACCTGGAGCTCCTACAATGAGCAGTTCTTC

V gene: TRBV4-3
D gene: NA
clone size: few
J gene: TRBJ2-7
CDR3 protein: CASSQDAGYEQYF
CDR3 DNA: TGCGCCAGCAGCCAAGATGCCGGGTACGAGCAGTACTTC

V gene: TRBV12-3/TRBV12-4
D gene: TRBD1
clone size: NA
J gene: TRBJ1-2
CDR3 protein: CASSLRDRGNYGYTF
CDR3 DNA: TGTGCCAGCAGTTTAAGGGACAGGGGCAACTATGGCTACACCTTC

V gene: TRBV29-1
D gene: TRBD2
clone size: many
J gene: TRBJ2-1
CDR3 protein: CSAIQRGRLRNEQFF
CDR3 DNA: TGCAGCGCCATTCAGCGGGGCCGCCTGAGGAATGAGCAGTTCTTC

V gene: TRBV5-1
D gene: TRBD2
clone size: many
J gene: TRBJ2-1
CDR3 protein: CASRQNSGASSDEQFF
CDR3 DNA: TGCGCCAGCAGACAGAATAGCGGGGCTAGCTCGGATGAGCAGTTCTTC

V gene: TRBV20-1
D gene: NA
clone size: many
J gene: TRBJ2-3
CDR3 protein: CSASGQTGDTQYF
CDR3 DNA: TGCAGTGCTAGTGGCCAGACCGGGGATACGCAGTATTTT

V gene: TRBV4-2
D gene: NA
clone size: NA
J gene: TRBJ2-2
CDR3 protein: CASSQDERGELFF
CDR3 DNA: TGTGCCAGCAGCCAAGATGAACGAGGGGAGCTGTTTTTT

V gene: TRBV20-1
D gene: TRBD1
clone size: NA
J gene: TRBJ2-1
CDR3 protein: CSAKPGQGWNEQFF
CDR3 DNA: TGCAGTGCAAAGCCGGGACAGGGGTGGAATGAGCAGTTCTTC

V gene: TRBV28
D gene: NA
clone size: NA
J gene: TRBJ2-3
CDR3 protein: CASSLKTPAQYF
CDR3 DNA: TGTGCCAGCAGTTTAAAGACCCCTGCGCAGTATTTT

V gene: TRBV5-1
D gene: TRBD2
clone size: many
J gene: TRBJ2-5
CDR3 protein: CASSMGTSGEETQYF
CDR3 DNA: TGCGCCAGCAGCATGGGGACTAGCGGGGAAGAGACCCAGTACTTC

V gene: TRBV29-1
D gene: TRBD1
clone size: many
J gene: TRBJ1-2
CDR3 protein: CSADEGTVGYGYTF
CDR3 DNA: TGCAGCGCTGACGAAGGGACAGTTGGCTATGGCTACACCTTC

V gene: TRBV5-1
D gene: TRBD1
clone size: NA
J gene: TRBJ2-1
CDR3 protein: CASSLDWTGGLQEQFF
CDR3 DNA: TGCGCCAGCAGCTTGGATTGGACAGGAGGATTGCAAGAGCAGTTCTTC

V gene: TRBV12-3/TRBV12-4
D gene: TRBD1
clone size: NA
J gene: TRBJ1-2
CDR3 protein: CASSSPGQGYYGYTF
CDR3 DNA: TGTGCCAGCAGTTCCCCAGGACAGGGATACTATGGCTACACCTTC

V gene: TRBV20-1
D gene: NA
clone size: NA
J gene: TRBJ1-4
CDR3 protein: CSASTGKKLFF
CDR3 DNA: TGCAGTGCTAGTACGGGGAAAAAACTGTTTTTT

V gene: TRBV29-1
D gene: NA
clone size: few
J gene: TRBJ2-1
CDR3 protein: CSGRGTYNEQFF
CDR3 DNA: TGCAGCGGAAGGGGCACCTACAATGAGCAGTTCTTC

V gene: TRBV12-3/TRBV12-4
D gene: TRBD2
clone size: many
J gene: TRBJ2-1
CDR3 protein: CASSLDLASGVREQFF
CDR3 DNA: TGTGCCAGCAGTTTAGATTTGGCTAGCGGGGTTCGTGAGCAGTTCTTC

V gene: TRBV10-3
D gene: NA
clone size: NA
J gene: TRBJ1-2
CDR3 protein: CAISVRTENGYTF
CDR3 DNA: TGTGCCATCAGTGTGAGGACAGAAAATGGCTACACCTTC

V gene: TRBV28
D gene: NA
clone size: many
J gene: TRBJ1-1
CDR3 protein: CASSPYRVNTEAFF
CDR3 DNA: TGTGCCAGCAGTCCTTACCGAGTGAACACTGAAGCTTTCTTT

V gene: TRBV3-1
D gene: NA
clone size: NA
J gene: TRBJ2-3
CDR3 protein: CASSQERGYTDTQYF
CDR3 DNA: TGTGCCAGCAGCCAAGAACGGGGCTACACAGATACGCAGTATTTT

V gene: TRBV7-9
D gene: TRBD1
clone size: few
J gene: TRBJ1-1
CDR3 protein: CASSLGQGAYGTEAFF
CDR3 DNA: TGTGCCAGCAGCTTGGGACAGGGGGCGTATGGCACTGAAGCTTTCTTT

V gene: TRBV6-5
D gene: NA
clone size: many
J gene: TRBJ2-7
CDR3 protein: CASSFGTRGYEQYF
CDR3 DNA: TGTGCCAGCAGTTTCGGGACCCGGGGGTACGAGCAGTACTTC

V gene: TRBV20-1
D gene: TRBD2
clone size: few
J gene: TRBJ2-1
CDR3 protein: CSASTSGRRDEQFF
CDR3 DNA: TGCAGTGCCTCAACTAGCGGGAGACGGGATGAGCAGTTCTTC